The present T cell receptor beta chain was sequenced within a study of cytomegalovirus exposure and HLA in healthy donors. In nominal health when sampled, donors likely had unrecorded immune exposures nonetheless. Amplification used 60 Vbeta primers and 13 Jbeta primers. Method: immunoSEQ multiplex PCR; TCRdb's copy keeps in-frame clones and lacks some. The sample contains 150,000 to 200,000 clones, roughly 79% of which appear only once. The CDR3 runs 13 residues. Germline V gene sequence: CDR1 LNHDA, CDR2 SQIVND (reference sequence). V lost 4 bases to trimming and J lost 7 bases, with 8 bases between them. Broader study findings: Among immune exposure information, only CMV serostatus was available. Most of the TCR beta V segments (in an earlier analysis) were productive either about 90% or about 30% of the time.

With regard to this clone: Its antigen remains unidentified. Without the conserved terminal phenylalanine or tryptophan, this CDR3 likely stems from a read error.

The receptor's source is a man between 18 and 35 years old in good health and CMV-seropositive. The sequenced sample was PBMCs. The V and J genes are TRBV19 and TRBJ1-6; D remains unclear. The CDR3 is CASSTGLNSPLHL. CDR3 DNA: TGTGCCAGTAGTACTGGACTGAATTCACCCCTCCACCTT.